The rows below give T cell receptor beta chains drawn from one sample of a study of T cell responses to AZD1222 COVID-19 vaccine. Sequenced by immunoSEQ multiplex PCR; TCRdb stores in-frame clones only, minus some. The sample lists more than 95,000 clones, 92% occurring once. The sample was peripheral blood, taken 28 days after the second AZD1222 dose. The receptors were sampled from an adult who received the AZD1222 COVID-19 vaccine. Both conserved end residues are part of each CDR3. D genes are given only for firm matches. Clone sizes are given selectively: once, few, many, or a class where the clone is expanded.

D	size	V	J	DNA	CDR3
-	-	TRBV11-2	TRBJ1-6	TGTGCCAGCAGCTTAGATCCACCCGACAGTAGGAATTCACCCCTCCACTTT	CASSLDPPDSRNSPLHF
TRBD2	-	TRBV5-1	TRBJ2-1	TGCGCCAGCAGCTTGGGGCTAGCGGGAGGGGGTCTATCAGAGCAGTTCTTC	CASSLGLAGGGLSEQFF
-	-	TRBV18	TRBJ2-4	TGTGCCAGCTCACCAGAGGGGAACATTCAGTACTTC	CASSPEGNIQYF
-	-	TRBV11-1	TRBJ1-6	TGTGCCAGCAGCCAATGGACGGCAAATAATTCACCCCTCCACTTT	CASSQWTANNSPLHF
TRBD1	-	TRBV7-3	TRBJ1-1	TGTGCCAGCAGCCTACGGACAGGACCAAAGTTCTTT	CASSLRTGPKFF
-	-	TRBV7-9	TRBJ1-2	TGTGCCAGCAGCTTTTCCGGCCTGGGGAACTATGGCTACACCTTC	CASSFSGLGNYGYTF
TRBD2	-	TRBV3-1/TRBV3-2	TRBJ2-7	TGTGCCAGCAGCCAAGAGCGAGCGGGGGACGAGCAGTACTTC	CASSQERAGDEQYF
-	-	TRBV28	TRBJ2-5	TGTGCCAGCAGTAACCACCTGCCTCGGGAGACCCAGTACTTC	CASSNHLPRETQYF
-	once	TRBV4-1	TRBJ2-5	TGCGCCAGCAGCCAAGAAGACCAGGGAGCGGAGACCCAGTACTTC	CASSQEDQGAETQYF
-	-	TRBV7-8	TRBJ1-6	TGTGCCAGCAGCTGGGGGGGCGTTAGTTCACCCCTCCACTTT	CASSWGGVSSPLHF
-	-	TRBV29-1	TRBJ1-1	TGCAGCGTTGTGGGGTTTAGGGGGGAGGGGAACACTGAAGCTTTCTTT	CSVVGFRGEGNTEAFF
-	-	TRBV7-9	TRBJ2-7	TGTGCCAGCAGCTTGGTTCTGAGCCCCTCCTACGAGCAGTACTTC	CASSLVLSPSYEQYF
-	-	TRBV29-1	TRBJ1-1	TGCAGCGCTTTTATAAAGCAGGGTGGGAACACTGAAGCTTTCTTT	CSAFIKQGGNTEAFF
TRBD2	-	TRBV3-1/TRBV3-2	TRBJ2-1	TGTGCCAGCAGCCAAGTAGGTGGGAGGGCCGGTTACAATGAGCAGTTCTTC	CASSQVGGRAGYNEQFF
-	-	TRBV4-2	TRBJ1-5	TGTGCCAGCAGCCTCGAATTGAATTACAATCAGCCCCAGCATTTT	CASSLELNYNQPQHF
-	once	TRBV5-1	TRBJ1-1	TGCGCCAGCAGCCAACAGACAGGGAACACTGAAGCTTTCTTT	CASSQQTGNTEAFF
TRBD2	-	TRBV10-2	TRBJ2-1	TGCGCCGGAACTAGCGGGAGGGGCAATGAGCAGTTCTTC	CAGTSGRGNEQFF
-	-	TRBV25-1	TRBJ2-5	TGTGCCAGCAGTCACCCGGGCCAAGGGGAGACCCAGTACTTC	CASSHPGQGETQYF
-	medium-sized	TRBV6-4	TRBJ2-1	TGTGCCAGCAGTGACTCGCCCGGAGGGGGAGATGAGCAGTTCTTC	CASSDSPGGGDEQFF
-	once	TRBV9	TRBJ1-2	TGTGCCAGCAGCGTTAGAGGGTCCGATGGCTACACCTTC	CASSVRGSDGYTF
-	-	TRBV5-6	TRBJ2-3	TGTGCCAGCAGCTTGGCCAAGGGGGTAGCGGATAGCACAGATACGCAGTATTTT	CASSLAKGVADSTDTQYF
-	-	TRBV4-1	TRBJ1-5	TGCGCCAGCAGTATCCGGGACAACCTAGGGGGGAGTAGCAATCAGCCCCAGCATTTT	CASSIRDNLGGSSNQPQHF
-	-	TRBV10-3	TRBJ2-7	TGTGCCATCAGAGACAGCATTTACGAGCAGTACTTC	CAIRDSIYEQYF
TRBD1	-	TRBV7-6	TRBJ1-4	TGTGCCAGCAGCCCACGGACAGGCCTGGGGGAAAAACTGTTTTTT	CASSPRTGLGEKLFF
TRBD1	-	TRBV6-5	TRBJ2-3	TGTGCCAGCAGTTGGGGCAGGGGGCTTTCAGATACGCAGTATTTT	CASSWGRGLSDTQYF
-	-	TRBV5-1	TRBJ2-1	TGCGCCAGCAGCTTGGACCCAGCCGTCTACAATGAGCAGTTCTTC	CASSLDPAVYNEQFF
TRBD1	-	TRBV6-5	TRBJ2-4	TGTGCCAGCAGTTCCGACAGGGGGGGCATTCAGTACTTC	CASSSDRGGIQYF
-	-	TRBV5-4	TRBJ1-3	TGTGCCAGCAGCTTGGGGGGTGCTGGAAACACCATATATTTT	CASSLGGAGNTIYF
-	once	TRBV5-1	TRBJ1-4	TGCGCCAGCGGGGCAACAGGGATCACTAATGAAAAACTGTTTTTT	CASGATGITNEKLFF
-	-	TRBV15	TRBJ2-1	TGTGCCACCAGCAGAGATTTAGGTGTGCAGGGACAGTTCTTC	CATSRDLGVQGQFF
TRBD1	-	TRBV2	TRBJ1-1	TGTGCCAGCAGTCGGGACAGTGGGGGGGACACTGAAGCTTTCTTT	CASSRDSGGDTEAFF
-	-	TRBV29-1	TRBJ2-2	TGCAGCGTGGAATCCCCCGGGGAGCTGTTTTTT	CSVESPGELFF
-	-	TRBV6-4	TRBJ1-5	TGTGCCAGCAGTGAAGGGGCCGGGGGTCAGCCCCAGCATTTT	CASSEGAGGQPQHF
-	-	TRBV21-1	TRBJ2-3	TGTGCCAGCAGCAGGATCGAGGGAGATACGCAGTATTTT	CASSRIEGDTQYF
-	-	TRBV7-9	TRBJ2-7	TGTGCCAGCAGCCCAGGGTACGATGGGCAGTACTTC	CASSPGYDGQYF
-	-	TRBV6-1	TRBJ2-3	TGTGCCAGCAGTGAAGGGGAAGACTATCACACAGATACGCAGTATTTT	CASSEGEDYHTDTQYF
-	-	TRBV3-1/TRBV3-2	TRBJ1-2	TGTGCCAGCAGCCAAGTCGGGGGTGGCTACACCTTC	CASSQVGGGYTF
TRBD2	-	TRBV30	TRBJ2-1	TGTGCCTGGAGTCGGGGGGGATACAATGAGCAGTTCTTC	CAWSRGGYNEQFF
-	few	TRBV21-1	TRBJ2-5	TGTGCCAGCAGCAACTCTCGCGGGGCTAGCGGGAGAAGAGAGACCCAGTACTTC	CASSNSRGASGRRETQYF
-	medium-sized	TRBV27	TRBJ2-1	TGTGCCAGCAGTCACTCGGGTCACAAGGGGCAGTTCTTC	CASSHSGHKGQFF
-	-	TRBV3-1/TRBV3-2	TRBJ2-7	TGTGCCAGCAGCCAAGTACCATCCGTAGGGGGGAAATTCTACGAGCAGTACTTC	CASSQVPSVGGKFYEQYF
TRBD1	-	TRBV29-1	TRBJ2-5	TGCAGCGTTGGGGACAGGGTGGAAGAGACCCAGTACTTC	CSVGDRVEETQYF
-	-	TRBV11-2	TRBJ2-6	TGTGCCAGCAGCTCAAGCCCTGGGGCCAACGTCCTGACTTTC	CASSSSPGANVLTF
-	-	TRBV3-1/TRBV3-2	TRBJ1-4	TGTGCCAGCAGCCAGGCAGGGGCGACCATTAATGAAAAACTGTTTTTT	CASSQAGATINEKLFF
-	once	TRBV19	TRBJ2-1	TGTGCCAGTAAGATTAGATTGGGCGATGAGCAGTTCTTC	CASKIRLGDEQFF
-	-	TRBV7-9	TRBJ1-1	TGTGCCAGCAGCTCCACAGGGCCTGAAGCTTTCTTT	CASSSTGPEAFF
-	-	TRBV28	TRBJ1-6	TGTGCCAGCAGTTTAAGGGACATGTATTACAGCTCCTATAATTCACCCCTCCACTTT	CASSLRDMYYSSYNSPLHF
-	-	TRBV7-3	TRBJ2-2	TGTGCCAGCAGCTTATATCCGGATGTCGCGTATACGAACACCGGGGAGCTGTTTTTT	CASSLYPDVAYTNTGELFF
-	few	TRBV11-2	TRBJ2-1	TGTGCCAGCAGCCGGGGGAGCGGCCACAATGAGCAGTTCTTC	CASSRGSGHNEQFF
TRBD1	once	TRBV20-1	TRBJ1-4	TGCAGTGCTAGTCGGTTAGGCAGGGGGGATGAAAAACTGTTTTTT	CSASRLGRGDEKLFF